This is a list of T cell receptor beta chains from one sample in a study of blood T cell repertoires in COVID-19. Profiled with immunoSEQ multiplex PCR; TCRdb holds only in-frame clones, not every one. Of approximately 210,000 clones in the sample, roughly 79% were seen once. The specimen sequenced was PBMCs or T cells enriched from blood (not recorded which). The receptors were sampled from a woman between 45 and 65 years old with acute COVID-19. The CDR3 runs from the conserved cysteine through the conserved F or W. Each record gives: clone size, V gene, D gene, J gene, CDR3 DNA, CDR3 protein. D genes are given only for firm matches. Expanded clones are given a class, and other clones once, few, many or no size at all.

>-|TRBV19|-|TRBJ1-6
TGTGCCAGTAGTACGACTAACCCGTATTCACCCCTCCACTTT
CASSTTNPYSPLHF
>-|TRBV28|TRBD2|TRBJ2-1
TGTGCCAGCAGGCGAAGGGGACTAGCGGTAAGCTCCTACAATGAGCAGTTCTTC
CASRRRGLAVSSYNEQFF
>-|TRBV6-5|TRBD1|TRBJ2-1
TGTGCCAGCAGTTGGACAGGTGGGTCCTCCTACAATGAGCAGTTCTTC
CASSWTGGSSYNEQFF
>-|TRBV28|-|TRBJ1-3
TGTGCCAGCCGTGGGGACATATTTTACTCTGGAAACACCATATATTTT
CASRGDIFYSGNTIYF
>-|TRBV5-6|TRBD1|TRBJ2-7
TGTGCCAGCAGATTCAGACAGGGCCCCTACGAGCAGTACTTC
CASRFRQGPYEQYF
>few|TRBV19|TRBD2|TRBJ2-3
TGTGCCAGTAGTCTAAAACCTCCGGGACTAGCTGTAAGAGATACGCAGTATTTT
CASSLKPPGLAVRDTQYF
>-|TRBV3-1/TRBV3-2|TRBD2|TRBJ2-2
TGTGCCAGCAGCCGCGGGGGGAACACCGGGGAGCTGTTTTTT
CASSRGGNTGELFF
>once|TRBV7-2|-|TRBJ1-1
TGTGCCAGCAGCTTCATCGGGAACACTGAAGCTTTCTTT
CASSFIGNTEAFF
>-|TRBV27|-|TRBJ2-7
TGTGCCAGCAGTTTACGGGTGACCTACGAGCAGTACTTC
CASSLRVTYEQYF
>once|TRBV12-2|-|TRBJ2-1
TGTGCAAGTCGCACGGCTAGCGGGAGCCCCAAGGTAGGCTCCTACAATGAGCAGTTCTTC
CASRTASGSPKVGSYNEQFF
>-|TRBV12-3/TRBV12-4|TRBD2|TRBJ2-1
TGTGCCAGCAGACGGGAGGGGACGGTCCTGGAGTTCTTC
CASRREGTVLEFF
>-|TRBV7-2|TRBD2|TRBJ2-3
TGTGCCAGCAGCTTTCGGGGGACTCAGCGGGGAGGTGGCACAGATACGCAGTATTTT
CASSFRGTQRGGGTDTQYF
>-|TRBV19|-|TRBJ2-2
TGTGCCAGTACCCGGCTGGGGGCCACCGGGGAGCTGTTTTTT
CASTRLGATGELFF